One and the same sample provided the 27 T cell receptor beta chains below, sequenced in a study of regulatory T cells in long-lasting Graves disease. TCR beta libraries were built with iRepertoire HTBI primers and Arm-PCR of CDR3 regions. TCRdb ran MiXCR on the multiplex PCR reads and lists one entry per CDR3 protein. Counted here are about 400,000 distinct CDR3 sequences, 20% occurring once; the ten biggest clones make up less than 25%. Time point given: persistent/refractory GD, antithyroid drugs over 5 years with positive TRAb. The TCR library was prepared using RNA isolated from PBMCs. Here the sequenced sample was peripheral blood mononuclear cells (PBMCs), taken when the disease was refractory, from a patient treated with antithyroid drugs. The receptors were gathered from a female donor with Graves disease.

This clonotype showed up just a few times. The J gene is TRBJ2-3, the V gene TRBV6-1; 9 nucleotides agree with TRBD2. This CDR3 comprises 14 residues. The V gene end was trimmed by 6 bases and the J gene end by 7 bases; junction bases not matched to a gene: 8. Germline CDR1 and CDR2: MNHNS and SASEGT. CDR3 loop: CASRVASGRNTQYF. The DNA for the CDR3 is TGTGCCAGCAGAGTGGCGAGCGGGAGGAATACGCAGTATTTT.

This clonotype was detected only a few times. The chain recombines TRBV20-1 with TRBJ2-5; D gene uncertain. This CDR3 has 12 residues. CDR1 is DFQATT and CDR2 is SNEGSKA in the germline V gene (reference sequence). V shed 5 bases and J shed 2 bases, with 9 bases lying between them. As DNA, the CDR3 is TGCAGTGCTCTGACCCTGCAAGAGACCCAGTACTTC. Its protein is CSALTLQETQYF.

This chain uses TRBV4-3 with TRBJ2-5, with D uncertain. The V gene lost 3 bases and the J gene lost 9 bases, with 14 bases spanning the gap. Germline-derived CDR1 and CDR2 are LGHNA and YSLEER. The CDR3 covers 13 residues. CDR3 loop: CASSQTRTLPQYF. The CDR3 region has the DNA TGCGCCAGCAGCCAGACCAGGACCCTGCCCCAGTACTTC.

This clonotype was seen at least ten times. V gene TRBV28 combines with J gene TRBJ1-5, with D hard to call. Germline V gene data show CDR1 as MDHEN and CDR2 as SYDVKM. With 10 bases removed from V and 3 bases from J, the gap between germline ends came to 13 bases. The CDR3 spans 13 residues. The DNA of the CDR3 is TGTGCCACCACCGCGATGGACAATCAGCCCCAGCATTTT. As protein: CATTAMDNQPQHF.

The DNA of the CDR3 is TGTGCCAGCAGCCAAGTCGGCGGCGGCTCACCCCTCCACTTT. Its protein is CASSQVGGGSPLHF. V usage is TRBV3-1 and J usage is TRBJ1-6; D unclear. Germline V CDR1 and CDR2: LGHDT, YNNKEL (reference sequence). V was cut by 1 base and J by 10 bases, with 11 bases left in between. There are 14 residues in the CDR3.

This clonotype was seen at least ten times. The V call is TRBV2, the J call TRBJ2-5; 7 bases map to TRBD1. V was clipped by 6 bases and J by 5 bases; unmatched bases: 6. Germline CDR1 SNHLY, CDR2 FYNNEI. CDR3 length: 13 residues. CDR3 nucleotides: TGTGCCAGCAGCAGACAGGGTATGGAGACCCAGTACTTC. This codes for CASSRQGMETQYF.

The gene calls are TRBV30 and TRBJ1-1; 9 bases are a match to TRBD1. The CDR3 has 14 residues. V was pared by 2 bases and J by 4 bases, with 5 bases of the junction left unmatched. CDR1 is GTSNPN and CDR2 is SVGIG in the germline V gene (reference sequence). CDR3 bases: TGTGCCTGGAGTTGGACAGGGGAGACCACTGAAGCTTTCTTT. Amino acid sequence: CAWSWTGETTEAFF.

On this clonotype: A far more abundant clone sits one base away, making this likely a read error. The V gene is TRBV12-3 or TRBV12-4, the J gene TRBJ2-4, with D possibly TRBD1 on 5 matching bases. The J call could be wrong; TRBJ2-7 is a better fit for the DNA end. The CDR3 loop spans 15 amino acids. In DNA, the CDR3 is TGTGCCAGCAGTTCGACATTGGGGCTCCCCTACGAGCAGTACTTC. Translated: CASSSTLGLPYEQYF.

This sequence joins TRBV9 and TRBJ1-1; weak D call: TRBD1 (5 bases). V lost 4 bases to trimming and J lost 4 bases, with 17 bases between them. This CDR3 region has 15 residues. The germline V gene has CDR1 SGDLS and CDR2 YYNGEE. CDR3 protein: CASSLEGLGSTEAFF. For the CDR3, the DNA is TGTGCCAGCAGCCTTGAGGGGTTGGGGAGCACTGAAGCTTTCTTT.

Concerning this clonotype itself: Here the CDR3 omits its conserved ending phenylalanine or tryptophan, so a read error is the likely source. This chain joins TRBV20-1 and TRBJ1-2, with 8 bases matching TRBD1. The CDR3 consists of 14 residues. Germline trimming cut 5 bases from V and 2 bases from J; bases unmatched to any gene: 7. Germline V gene data show CDR1 as DFQATT and CDR2 as SNEGSKA (reference sequence). CDR3 in DNA: TGCAGTGCTCCGCGGACAGGGAGGAACTATGGCTACACCCTC. Translation gives CSAPRTGRNYGYTL.

The rearrangement uses TRBV7-8 and TRBJ2-5, with 7 bases that match TRBD1. The CDR3 totals 16 residues. Germline V gene sequence: CDR1 SGHVS, CDR2 FQNEAQ. V dropped 4 bases and J dropped 2; count of bases not matched to a gene: 10. CDR3 nucleotides: TGTGCCAGCAGCTCCGAACCTACAGGGGTACAAGAGACCCAGTACTTC. Its translation is CASSSEPTGVQETQYF. The full variable domain, rest sourced from reference TRBV7-8 and TRBJ2-5, is GAGVSQSPRYKVAKRGQDVALRCDPISGHVSLFWYQQALGQGPEFLTYFQNEAQLDKSGLPSDRFFAERPEGSVSTLKIQRTQQEDSAVYLCASSSEPTGVQETQYFGPGTRLLVL.

The rearrangement uses TRBV15 and TRBJ2-7; 10 bases match TRBD2. CDR3 size: 15 residues. V trimming: 5 bases; J trimming: 6 bases; junction bases outside the gene matches: 10. Per germline, CDR1 LNHNV and CDR2 YYDKDF (reference sequence). CDR3 in DNA: TGTGCCACCAGCTTCTTGCTAGCGGGAGACCGCGAGCAGTACTTC. It yields the protein CATSFLLAGDREQYF.

This clonotype has a count of ten or more. V gene TRBV7-2 combines with J gene TRBJ2-7, with 9 positions matching TRBD2. The V segment lost 1 base and the J segment 4 bases; nucleotides outside the gene matches: 5. CDR3 size: 15 residues. Germline CDR1 and CDR2: SGHTA and FQGNSA. CDR3: CASSLEASGIYEQYF. In DNA form, the CDR3 reads TGTGCCAGCAGCTTAGAGGCTAGCGGGATTTACGAGCAGTACTTC.

Many counts were recorded for this clonotype. The genes are TRBV20-1 and TRBJ1-5, with D unclear. The length of the CDR3 is 12 residues. V shed 3 bases and J shed 0 bases, with 3 bases lying between them. The germline V gene encodes CDR1 DFQATT and CDR2 SNEGSKA (reference sequence). The CDR3 protein is CSARDSNQPQHF. Here the CDR3 DNA reads TGCAGTGCTAGGGATAGCAATCAGCCCCAGCATTTT.

In this sample, this clonotype turned up many times. The chain couples TRBV6-1 to TRBJ1-2, with D unresolved. Germline V gene sequence: CDR1 MNHNS, CDR2 SASEGT. Trimming took off 3 bases at V and 4 bases at J, with 6 bases between the two ends. This CDR3 contains 12 residues. The CDR3 region is CASSESGYGYTF. The CDR3 DNA is TGTGCCAGCAGTGAGAGTGGCTATGGCTACACCTTC.

V is TRBV12-3 or TRBV12-4 and J is TRBJ2-2; maybe TRBD2 (5 bases). With 2 bases removed from V and 13 bases from J, the gap between germline ends came to 11 bases. The CDR3 spans 12 residues. The CDR3 is CASSLLPRGLFF. The CDR3 nucleotides read TGTGCCAGCAGTTTACTACCCCGGGGGCTGTTTTTT.

In this sample, this clonotype turned up a few times. A much more abundant neighbour one base away suggests this may be a read error. Because the CDR3 is missing its conserved closing phenylalanine or tryptophan, this is likely a read error. This chain joins TRBV28 and TRBJ1-1, with D maybe TRBD1 (6 bases). This CDR3 has 16 residues. CDR1 MDHEN and CDR2 SYDVKM come from the germline V gene. Between the trimmed V and J ends, which lost 3 bases and 0 bases, there was a span of 14 bases. The CDR3 nucleotides read TGTGCCAGCAGTTTTTACGGACAGAGGATGAACACTGAAGCTTTCCTT. Translating it yields CASSFYGQRMNTEAFL.

The sample holds many counts of this clonotype. The chain has TRBV7-2 and TRBJ1-2, with TRBD1 matching 9 bases. Germline CDR1 is SGHTA and CDR2 is FQGNSA. V lost 5 bases, J lost 5 bases, and 3 bases stayed unmatched. This CDR3 is built from 13 residues. The CDR3 here is CASSRTGEYGYTF. The CDR3 nucleotides read TGTGCCAGCAGCCGGACAGGGGAATATGGCTACACCTTC.

This clonotype was counted ten times or more. The V gene is TRBV2, the J gene TRBJ1-4; no clear D. Trimming took 8 bases from V and 0 from J, leaving 19 bases between them. The germline gives CDR1 SNHLY, CDR2 FYNNEI. The CDR3 is made up of 17 amino acids. Written as DNA, the CDR3 is TGTGCCAGCTGTTTGTTTGAGCAGAGAGCAACTAATGAAAAACTGTTTTTT. Amino acid sequence: CASCLFEQRATNEKLFF.

Comments on this clonotype: This may stem from a read error, because a much larger clone lies one nucleotide away. Because the CDR3 is missing its conserved closing phenylalanine or tryptophan, this is likely a read error. The chain combines TRBV27 with TRBJ2-7, with 9 bases matching TRBD1. The CDR3 sequence is 14 residues long. The J segment lost 7 bases and the V segment lost 5 bases, leaving 9 bases of the junction unmatched. The germline CDR1 and CDR2 sequences are MNHEY and SMNVEV (reference sequence). This CDR3 reads CASSTGTGTREQYL. The CDR3 region has the DNA TGTGCCAGCAGTACCGGGACAGGGACCCGGGAGCAGTACCTC.

In DNA form, the CDR3 reads TGTGCCAGCAGCTTAGGGCCCAATAGCCACTCTGGAAACACCATATATTTT. Protein: CASSLGPNSHSGNTIYF. V usage is TRBV7-2 and J usage is TRBJ1-3; no clear D. Trimming removed 1 base from V and 0 bases from J, with 13 bases in between. The germline V gene has CDR1 SGHTA and CDR2 FQGNSA. The CDR3 totals 17 residues.

This clonotype was recorded at least ten times. The rearrangement links TRBV28 to TRBJ1-2; TRBD1 aligns across 7 bases. The CDR3 runs to 15 residues. Trimming took 5 bases from V and 5 from J; bases not matched to a gene: 11. Germline V lookup: CDR1 MDHEN, CDR2 SYDVKM. This chain's CDR3 is CASSPETGSAYGYTF. CDR3 sequence (DNA): TGTGCCAGCAGTCCGGAGACAGGGTCGGCTTATGGCTACACCTTC.

This clonotype showed up many times. The V gene is TRBV6-2 or TRBV6-3, the J gene TRBJ1-1; possibly TRBD1 for D (5 bases). The CDR3 totals 14 residues. Between the trimmed V and J ends, which lost 2 bases and 4 bases, there was a span of 11 bases. CDR1 and CDR2 from the germline V gene are MNHEY and SVGEGT. The CDR3 coding sequence is TGTGCCAGCAGTTACATCGCAGGGTCCACTGAAGCTTTCTTT. Protein product: CASSYIAGSTEAFF.

This clonotype was observed a handful of times. V and J are TRBV6-9 and TRBJ2-7; D may correspond to TRBD1 or TRBD2 (6 bases each). The V and J ends lost 3 bases and 0 bases respectively, with 9 bases between them. Germline values: CDR1 MNHGY, CDR2 SVAAGI. This CDR3 is 14 amino acids long. As DNA, the CDR3 is TGTGCCAGCAGTTACGGGGGCCCCTCCTACGAGCAGTACTTC. It codes for CASSYGGPSYEQYF.

Note on this clonotype: A much larger clone differs from this one at a single base, so this may be a read error. This rearrangement joins TRBV6-2 or TRBV6-3 to TRBJ2-5, with TRBD2 identical over 7 bases. This CDR3 comprises 13 residues. Trimming cost V 8 bases and J 6 bases; bases outside gene matches: 9. Germline lookup yields CDR1 MNHEY and CDR2 SVGEGT. The CDR3 DNA reads TGTGCCAGCGGACTAGTTAAGAGTCAGACCCAGTACTTC. This codes for CASGLVKSQTQYF.

The genes are TRBV5-1 and TRBJ1-5; no clear D gene. The CDR3 length is 15 residues. The germline V gene has CDR1 SGHRS and CDR2 YFSETQ. V was pared by 2 bases and J by 1 base, with 10 bases between. CDR3 amino acids: CASSLEPSSNQPQHF. DNA of the CDR3: TGCGCCAGCAGCTTAGAGCCGTCCAGCAATCAGCCCCAGCATTTT.

Notes on this clonotype: A much larger clone differs by one base, so this may be a read error. It is likely a read error, because the conserved phenylalanine at the end of the CDR3 is missing. The chain recombines TRBV6-1 with TRBJ2-7, with D perhaps TRBD1 or TRBD2 (5 bases each). CDR1 is MNHNS, CDR2 SASEGT, per germline. The CDR3 has 15 residues. The V end was cut by 6 bases, the J end by 0 bases, with 15 bases between. CDR3 sequence (DNA): TGTGCCAGCAGAATCTCCGGGACGCCCTCCTACGAGCAGTACCTC. It is translated as CASRISGTPSYEQYL.